This TCR beta chain was identified in a study of blood T cell repertoires in COVID-19. Study at large: Collection of acute and convalescent COVID-19 samples took place in the United States, Italy and Spain.

Seattle participants joined during active infection and were tracked over time. The ends lost 5 bases at V and 3 bases at J; junction bases unmatched: 7. Germline lookup yields CDR1 SNHLY and CDR2 FYNNEI. The CDR3 has 15 residues. In the authors' methods: Estimation of nucleated cell counts relied on the amplification of reference gene primers. Sequenced by immunoSEQ multiplex PCR; TCRdb stores in-frame clones only, minus some. V, J and clone size are taken as reported in that table, and D and trimming were inferred from the DNA itself. In the table there are 300,000 to 400,000 clones, approximately 88% of which are singletons.

The chain has TRBV2 and TRBJ1-2; 9 bases fit TRBD1. This sequence originates from a woman in her thirties with COVID-19, enrolled during active disease. The sequencing sample was made of peripheral blood. The CDR3 bases are TGTGCCAGCAGTTTGGGGGGGACAGGGTACTATGGCTACACCTTC. Translated: CASSLGGTGYYGYTF. The complete variable domain, with remaining parts taken from reference TRBV2 and TRBJ1-2, reads EPEVTQTPSHQVTQMGQEVILRCVPISNHLYFYWYRQILGQKVEFLVSFYNNEISEKSEIFDDQFSVERPDGSNFTLKIRSTKLEDSAMYFCASSLGGTGYYGYTFGSGTRLTVV.